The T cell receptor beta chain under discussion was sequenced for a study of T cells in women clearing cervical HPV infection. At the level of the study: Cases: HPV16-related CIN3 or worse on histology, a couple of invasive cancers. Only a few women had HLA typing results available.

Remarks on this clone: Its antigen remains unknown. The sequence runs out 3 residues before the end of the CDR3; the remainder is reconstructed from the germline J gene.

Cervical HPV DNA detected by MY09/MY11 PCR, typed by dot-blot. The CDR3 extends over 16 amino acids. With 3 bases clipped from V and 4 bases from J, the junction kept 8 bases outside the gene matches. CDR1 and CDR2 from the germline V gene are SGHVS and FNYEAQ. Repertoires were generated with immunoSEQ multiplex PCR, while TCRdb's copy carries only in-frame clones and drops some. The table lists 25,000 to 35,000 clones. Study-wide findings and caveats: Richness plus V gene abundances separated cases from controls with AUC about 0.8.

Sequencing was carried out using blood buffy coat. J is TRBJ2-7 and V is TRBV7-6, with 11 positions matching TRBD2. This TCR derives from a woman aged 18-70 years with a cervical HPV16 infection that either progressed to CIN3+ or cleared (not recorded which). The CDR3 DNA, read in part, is TGTGCCAGCAGCTTGGGAGTAGCGGGGGGGCCTTACGAG. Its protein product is CASSLGVAGGPYE. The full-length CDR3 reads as CASSLGVAGGPYEQYF.